Each of the 20 T cell receptor beta chains below was sequenced from the same sample in a study of blood T cell repertoires in COVID-19. Assay used: immunoSEQ multiplex PCR; TCRdb lists only in-frame clones, some missing. The sample records over 120,000 clones, 75% to 85% being singletons. Material for sequencing was peripheral blood. Every receptor here comes from a woman aged 70-85 years with COVID-19, enrolled during active disease.

The rearrangement joins TRBV19 to TRBJ1-5; 8 positions match TRBD1. Germline assignment: CDR1 LNHDA and CDR2 SQIVND (reference sequence). This CDR3 is built from 13 residues. Trimming cost V 5 bases and J 11 bases; bases outside gene matches: 8. The CDR3: CASSEIQGVAQHF. For the CDR3, the DNA is TGTGCCAGTAGTGAAATACAGGGGGTGGCCCAGCATTTT.

The J gene is TRBJ1-5, the V gene TRBV11-1, with unresolved D. V lost 1 base and J 4 bases, leaving 5 bases between the germline ends. This CDR3 spans 13 amino acids. CDR1 and CDR2 (germline): SGHAT, FQDESV (reference sequence). The CDR3 spells CASSLVRNQPQHF. The CDR3 bases are TGTGCCAGCAGCTTAGTCCGTAATCAGCCCCAGCATTTT.

This clone has only a few counts. This CDR3 is also generated by other DNA sequences in the sample. The rearrangement links TRBV19 to TRBJ1-1, with TRBD1 matching 7 bases. The ends lost 5 bases at V and 0 bases at J; junction bases unmatched: 3. Germline V lookup: CDR1 LNHDA, CDR2 SQIVND (reference sequence). This CDR3 contains 14 residues. CDR3 region: CASSAGQMNTEAFF. DNA for the CDR3: TGTGCCAGTAGTGCGGGACAGATGAACACTGAAGCTTTCTTT.

The rearrangement uses TRBV2 and TRBJ2-4; perhaps TRBD2 as D (5 bases). Trimming removed 8 bases at V and 4 bases at J, with 9 bases between. CDR1 is SNHLY and CDR2 is FYNNEI in the germline V gene. This CDR3 region has 12 residues. Here the CDR3 DNA reads TGTGCCAGCGGGAGCGTTAAAAACATTCAGTACTTC. Residues: CASGSVKNIQYF.

V and J are TRBV2 and TRBJ1-3; TRBD1 might be the D (5 bases). Trimming pared 5 bases from V and 0 bases from J, leaving 11 bases between. The CDR3 covers 15 residues. The germline CDR1 and CDR2 sequences are SNHLY and FYNNEI. The CDR3 DNA is TGTGCCAGCAGTCTACAGGCCCGCTCTGGAAACACCATATATTTT. It codes for CASSLQARSGNTIYF. Full variable domain (missing parts from reference TRBV2 and TRBJ1-3): EPEVTQTPSHQVTQMGQEVILRCVPISNHLYFYWYRQILGQKVEFLVSFYNNEISEKSEIFDDQFSVERPDGSNFTLKIRSTKLEDSAMYFCASSLQARSGNTIYFGEGSWLTVV.

This clone was seen a handful of times. V usage is TRBV28 and J usage is TRBJ1-5; D may be TRBD1 (6 bases). V lost 2 bases, J lost 5 bases, and 10 bases lay in between. The germline CDR1 and CDR2 sequences are MDHEN and SYDVKM. The CDR3 extends over 14 amino acids. The CDR3 DNA reads TGTGCCAGCAGTTTAGGGGGGGCTGATCAGCCCCAGCATTTT. Its translation is CASSLGGADQPQHF.

This clone has a handful of counts. The CDR3: CASSSPPGGQGARYTEAFF. The CDR3 DNA follows: TGTGCCAGCAGTTCACCTCCGGGGGGACAGGGGGCGAGATACACTGAAGCTTTCTTT. The chain has TRBV28 and TRBJ1-1, with 12 positions matching TRBD1. CDR1 is MDHEN and CDR2 is SYDVKM in the germline V gene. The J segment lost 3 bases and the V segment lost 4 bases, leaving 15 bases of the junction unmatched. The CDR3 has 19 residues.

Turning to this clone: Other DNA sequences within the sample encode an identical CDR3. The DNA of the CDR3 is TGTGCCAGCAGCCACGGTAATCAGCCCCAGCATTTT. Its translation: CASSHGNQPQHF. This chain uses TRBV3-1 (or the pseudogene TRBV3-2) with TRBJ1-5, with D unclear. Looked up from germline, CDR1 is LGHDT and CDR2 is YNNKEL (reference sequence). The CDR3 has 12 amino acids. Between the trimmed V and J ends, which lost 3 bases and 4 bases, there was a span of 4 bases.

The rearrangement joins TRBV7-9 to TRBJ1-2; 10 bases match TRBD1. The junction had 3 bases not matched to a gene; V was cut back by 5 bases and J by 6 bases. The CDR3 is made up of 13 amino acids. Germline loops: CDR1 SEHNR, CDR2 FQNEAQ (reference sequence). The CDR3 DNA reads TGTGCCAGCAGCCACGGGACAGGGGATGGCTACACCTTC. As protein: CASSHGTGDGYTF.

This clone was observed a few times. The J gene is TRBJ2-1, the V gene TRBV5-6, with a weak D call TRBD1 (6 bases). The CDR3 is 16 residues long. The V end lost 3 bases, the J end lost 9 bases, and 22 bases lay between the germline ends. Germline values: CDR1 SGHDT, CDR2 YYEEEE. The CDR3 DNA reads as TGTGCCAGCAGCTACAGGGCCATCGACGCGGACAGTGAGCAGTTCTTC. Translated, it gives CASSYRAIDADSEQFF.

This clone showed up just once. This rearrangement joins TRBV3-1 (or the pseudogene TRBV3-2) to TRBJ2-2, with D possibly TRBD1 on 6 matching bases. V was cut by 6 bases and J by 6 bases, with 20 bases left in between. From germline, CDR1 is LGHDT and CDR2 YNNKEL (reference sequence). The CDR3 covers 16 residues. The chain's CDR3 is CASRSRGTGVPGELFF. In DNA, the CDR3 is TGTGCCAGCAGATCGAGGGGGACCGGGGTCCCCGGGGAGCTGTTTTTT.

This sequence joins TRBV7-9 and TRBJ1-6; D unclear. The V end lost 5 bases, the J end lost 7 bases, and 12 bases lay between the germline ends. This CDR3 is 14 amino acids long. The germline CDR1 and CDR2 sequences are SEHNR and FQNEAQ (reference sequence). The CDR3 loop reads CASSPTGSNSPLHF. CDR3 in DNA: TGTGCCAGCAGCCCGACGGGTTCGAATTCACCCCTCCACTTT.

This chain links TRBV19 with TRBJ1-5; TRBD1 is a possible D gene (6 bases). Per the germline V gene, CDR1 is LNHDA and CDR2 is SQIVND (reference sequence). Between the trimmed V and J ends, which lost 6 bases and 3 bases, there was a span of 18 bases. The CDR3 is 16 residues long. CDR3 loop: CASSPGQTGTNQPQHF. The DNA of the CDR3 is TGTGCCAGTAGCCCGGGCCAGACAGGCACCAATCAGCCCCAGCATTTT. Filled out from reference TRBV19 and TRBJ1-5, the complete variable domain reads DGGITQSPKYLFRKEGQNVTLSCEQNLNHDAMYWYRQDPGQGLRLIYYSQIVNDFQKGDIAEGYSVSREKKESFPLTVTSAQKNPTAFYLCASSPGQTGTNQPQHFGDGTRLSIL.

This chain uses TRBV5-4 with TRBJ2-5; 8 nucleotides agree with TRBD2. V lost 4 bases to trimming and J lost 6 bases; unmatched junction nucleotides: 5. Germline loops: CDR1 SGHNT, CDR2 YYREEE (reference sequence). The CDR3 is made up of 13 amino acids. In DNA form, the CDR3 reads TGTGCCAGCAGCCCAGCGGGGGTGAAGACCCAGTACTTC. Translated, it gives CASSPAGVKTQYF.

This chain joins TRBV30 and TRBJ1-1, with D possibly being TRBD1 (6 bases). The CDR3 loop spans 16 amino acids. V was shortened by 4 bases and J by 1 base, with 19 bases between the two germline ends. CDR1 is GTSNPN, CDR2 SVGIG, per germline (reference sequence). CDR3 sequence reads: CAWTVKGGAGNTEAFF. As DNA, the CDR3 is TGTGCCTGGACCGTAAAGGGGGGGGCTGGGAACACTGAAGCTTTCTTT. The full variable domain, its missing parts supplied by reference TRBV30 and TRBJ1-1, is SQTIHQWPATLVQPVGSPLSLECTVEGTSNPNLYWYRQAAGRGLQLLFYSVGIGQISSEVPQNLSASRPQDRQFILSSKKLLLSDSGFYLCAWTVKGGAGNTEAFFGQGTRLTVV.

The rearrangement joins TRBV7-9 to TRBJ1-5; D may be TRBD1 (6 bases). The CDR3 has 15 amino acids. Germline assignment: CDR1 SEHNR and CDR2 FQNEAQ (reference sequence). The ends were cut back, 5 bases at V and 0 bases at J, with 11 bases in the middle. For the CDR3, the DNA is TGTGCCAGCAGCCCGGGACACACTAGCAATCAGCCCCAGCATTTT. Protein sequence: CASSPGHTSNQPQHF.

The chain joins TRBV7-9 to TRBJ1-1, with 9 positions matching TRBD1. Germline CDR1 SEHNR, CDR2 FQNEAQ (reference sequence). J was trimmed by 11 bases and V by 5 bases; bases with no gene match: 9. This CDR3 comprises 13 residues. This CDR3 is CASSKTGGVLAFF. CDR3 nucleotides: TGTGCCAGCAGCAAGACAGGGGGAGTTTTGGCTTTCTTT.

The CDR3 sequence is CASSQEHRAHEQFF. The CDR3, as DNA: TGCGCCAGCAGCCAGGAACACAGGGCCCATGAGCAGTTCTTC. The chain has TRBV4-1 and TRBJ2-1; possible D gene TRBD1, 6 bases. CDR1 is MGHRA and CDR2 is YSYEKL in the germline V gene. Trimming took 3 bases from V and 8 from J, leaving 14 bases between them. The CDR3 length is 14 residues.

This chain connects TRBV12-3 or TRBV12-4 to TRBJ1-2, with 10 bases lining up with TRBD1. Germline trimming cut 7 bases from V and 8 bases from J; bases unmatched to any gene: 4. This CDR3 has 12 amino acids. CDR3 residues: CASNWDRGGYTF. The CDR3 region has the DNA TGTGCCAGCAATTGGGACAGGGGAGGCTACACCTTC.

The gene calls are TRBV5-4 and TRBJ2-2, with TRBD2 identical over 12 bases. The germline V gene has CDR1 SGHNT and CDR2 YYREEE (reference sequence). The CDR3 length is 17 residues. V gave up 0 bases and J gave up 2 bases; unmatched junction bases: 2. This CDR3 reads CASSLGTSGANTGELFF. DNA for the CDR3: TGTGCCAGCAGCTTGGGGACTAGCGGGGCAAACACCGGGGAGCTGTTTTTT.